Presented here are 29 T cell receptor beta chains from one specimen sequenced in a study of T cell changes during pregnancy in multiple sclerosis. Generated by immunoSEQ multiplex PCR, the TCRdb table keeps only in-frame clones and is missing some. The data show some 74,000 clones, about 92% seen once. Material: peripheral blood, obtained before pregnancy. The receptors here all came from a female donor with multiple sclerosis, enrolled in a pregnancy study.

The chain employs TRBV7-2 and TRBJ2-7, with D unresolved. Germline CDR1 SGHTA, CDR2 FQGNSA. Between the trimmed V and J ends, which lost 1 base and 0 bases, there was a span of 4 bases. The CDR3 covers 13 residues. In DNA, the CDR3 is TGTGCCAGCAGCTTAGGCTACTCCTACGAGCAGTACTTC. This gives the protein CASSLGYSYEQYF.

The rearrangement uses TRBV14 and TRBJ2-7; 7 nucleotides agree with TRBD2. V gave up 1 base and J gave up 6 bases; unmatched junction bases: 12. The germline gives CDR1 SGHDN, CDR2 FVKESK. This CDR3 comprises 16 residues. The CDR3 sequence is CASSQVPGSREREQYF. In DNA form, the CDR3 reads TGTGCCAGCAGCCAAGTCCCCGGGTCGCGGGAGCGCGAGCAGTACTTC.

The V and J genes are TRBV2 and TRBJ2-3, with D unclear. The germline CDR1 and CDR2 sequences are SNHLY and FYNNEI. V lost 6 bases to trimming and J lost 0 bases, with 13 bases between them. The CDR3 runs 15 residues. The chain's CDR3 is CASRSYSSSTDTQYF. The CDR3 region has the DNA TGTGCCAGCAGGAGCTACAGCTCTAGCACAGATACGCAGTATTTT.

This chain joins TRBV13 and TRBJ2-5; 7 bases are a match to TRBD2. V shed 2 bases and J 3 bases; nucleotides not matched to a gene: 9. Looked up from germline, CDR1 is PRHDT and CDR2 is FYEKMQ (reference sequence). CDR3 length: 16 residues. The CDR3 protein is CASSLFGLAVEETQYF. The CDR3 DNA is TGTGCCAGCAGCTTATTTGGCCTAGCGGTCGAAGAGACCCAGTACTTC.

This chain links TRBV4-3 with TRBJ2-1; the D gene is possibly TRBD2 (6 bases). Germline V gives CDR1 LGHNA, CDR2 YSLEER. Trimming stripped 0 bases from V and 5 bases from J, with 14 bases between. CDR3 length: 16 amino acids. The DNA of the CDR3 is TGCGCCAGCAGCCAAGAACTCGCGGGATTCAACAATGAGCAGTTCTTC. It specifies CASSQELAGFNNEQFF.

Concerning this clone itself: The identical CDR3 is also encoded by other nucleotide sequences in the sample. V gene TRBV5-6 combines with J gene TRBJ2-7, with 8 bases matching TRBD1. The CDR3 covers 15 residues. Germline CDR1 reads SGHDT; CDR2 reads YYEEEE. Trimming took 4 bases from V and 2 from J; bases not matched to a gene: 8. The CDR3, as DNA: TGTGCCAGCAGCCGGACAGGGCTAGGGACCTACGAGCAGTACTTC. Its protein product is CASSRTGLGTYEQYF.

With respect to this clone: Distinct nucleotide sequences in the sample also encode this CDR3. The rearrangement uses TRBV5-6 and TRBJ2-7, with 15 bases identical to TRBD2. Germline V lookup: CDR1 SGHDT, CDR2 YYEEEE. V shed 8 bases and J 5 bases; nucleotides not matched to a gene: 11. The CDR3 runs 16 residues. The DNA of the CDR3 is TGTGCCAGTAGCCCGGGACTAGCGGGAGGTTTCCACGAGCAGTACTTC. As protein: CASSPGLAGGFHEQYF.

This clone was seen a few times. The chain joins TRBV13 to TRBJ2-1; tentatively, D is TRBD1 (6 bases). The V end lost 5 bases, the J end lost 2 bases, and 13 bases lay between the germline ends. The length of the CDR3 is 15 residues. Germline V gene lookup returns CDR1 PRHDT and CDR2 FYEKMQ (reference sequence). CDR3 residues: CASSHRDMAYNEQFF. CDR3 nucleotides: TGTGCCAGCAGCCACAGGGATATGGCCTACAATGAGCAGTTCTTC.

The chain carries TRBV28 and TRBJ2-5; 12 bases are shared with TRBD2. Trimming took 4 bases from V and 7 from J; bases not matched to a gene: 7. Germline V gene lookup returns CDR1 MDHEN and CDR2 SYDVKM. The CDR3 is 15 residues long. As DNA, the CDR3 is TGTGCCAGCAGTTCCGGGGCTAGCGGGAGGGTGACCCAGTACTTC. Amino acids: CASSSGASGRVTQYF.

This rearrangement joins TRBV6-1 to TRBJ2-2; no clear D. Deletions cut 2 bases from V and 5 bases from J, with 12 bases between. The germline gives CDR1 MNHNS, CDR2 SASEGT. The CDR3 loop spans 15 amino acids. The CDR3 here is CASSELTVQTGELFF. The CDR3 DNA reads TGTGCCAGCAGTGAATTAACAGTGCAAACCGGGGAGCTGTTTTTT.

This clone was recorded once. Written as DNA, the CDR3 is TGTGCCAGCAGCGCCTTTGCGGGAGTATCGTACGAGCAGTACTTC. Protein product: CASSAFAGVSYEQYF. This chain uses TRBV9 with TRBJ2-7, with 7 nucleotides matching TRBD2. CDR1 SGDLS and CDR2 YYNGEE come from the germline V gene. CDR3 length: 15 residues. V lost 3 bases to trimming and J lost 4 bases; unmatched junction nucleotides: 10.

The rearrangement joins TRBV2 to TRBJ2-7; D call uncertain. Germline V gene sequence: CDR1 SNHLY, CDR2 FYNNEI. The CDR3 spans 13 residues. Trimming took 4 bases from V and 5 from J, leaving 12 bases between them. CDR3 loop: CASSGFMGHEQYF. DNA of the CDR3: TGTGCCAGCAGTGGGTTCATGGGCCACGAGCAGTACTTC.

The CDR3 region has the DNA TGTGCCAGTTTGGCTAGCGGACACAATGAGCAGTTCTTC. Protein sequence: CASLASGHNEQFF. The chain carries TRBV11-1 and TRBJ2-1, with 7 bases lining up with TRBD2. Germline V gene sequence: CDR1 SGHAT, CDR2 FQDESV (reference sequence). The CDR3 totals 13 residues. V lost 9 bases and J lost 5; bases outside the gene matches: 7.

The chain links TRBV28 to TRBJ2-1, with D hard to call. The germline V and J ends were trimmed by 2 bases and 0 bases, with 8 bases remaining between them. Germline CDR1 MDHEN, CDR2 SYDVKM. The CDR3 runs to 15 residues. For the CDR3, the DNA is TGTGCCAGCAGTTTAGACTCCAGCTCCTACAATGAGCAGTTCTTC. It specifies CASSLDSSSYNEQFF.

The gene calls are TRBV6-5 and TRBJ2-3, with 8 bases fitting TRBD1. Germline CDR1 and CDR2: MNHEY and SVGAGI. The CDR3 consists of 14 residues. With V trimmed by 9 bases and J by 4 bases, 9 bases remained unmatched. For the CDR3, the DNA is TGTGCCAGTAGAGCTCAGGGGGCAGCAGATACGCAGTATTTT. It specifies CASRAQGAADTQYF.

In this sample, this clone turned up once. The CDR3 bases are TGCAGGGTTCGACGGACAAACTCCTACGAGCAGTACTTC. This codes for CRVRRTNSYEQYF. The chain links TRBV29-1 to TRBJ2-7, with D possibly matching TRBD1 (5 bases). The CDR3 is 13 residues long. The germline V gene has CDR1 SQVTM and CDR2 ANQGSEA.

The genes are TRBV11-2 and TRBJ1-2; weak D call: TRBD1 (5 bases). The ends were cut back, 5 bases at V and 6 bases at J, with 13 bases in the middle. Germline assignment: CDR1 SGHAT and CDR2 FQNNGV. This CDR3 contains 13 residues. DNA for the CDR3: TGTGCCAGCAGCCTACCCGGGGGGAATGGCTACACCTTC. Translated, it gives CASSLPGGNGYTF.

The chain couples TRBV19 to TRBJ2-3, with 9 nucleotides matching TRBD1. This CDR3 has 14 residues. J gave up 2 bases and V 6 bases, and 3 bases lay outside the gene matches. Germline V gene sequence: CDR1 LNHDA, CDR2 SQIVND (reference sequence). CDR3 sequence reads: CASRRTGATDTQYF. The CDR3 DNA is TGTGCCAGTAGGAGGACAGGGGCCACAGATACGCAGTATTTT.

The J gene is TRBJ2-7, the V gene TRBV5-1; D remains ambiguous. V was clipped by 4 bases and J by 2 bases, with 13 bases between them. The CDR3 contains 14 residues. Germline values: CDR1 SGHRS, CDR2 YFSETQ. CDR3 in amino acids: CASSLATKTYEQYF. The CDR3 coding sequence is TGCGCCAGCAGCCTCGCAACAAAAACCTACGAGCAGTACTTC. The full variable domain, rest sourced from reference TRBV5-1 and TRBJ2-7, is KAGVTQTPRYLIKTRGQQVTLSCSPISGHRSVSWYQQTPGQGLQFLFEYFSETQRNKGNFPGRFSGRQFSNSRSEMNVSTLELGDSALYLCASSLATKTYEQYFGPGTRLTVT.

V usage is TRBV2 and J usage is TRBJ2-1; 8 nucleotides align to TRBD2. This CDR3 has 16 residues. Per the germline V gene, CDR1 is SNHLY and CDR2 is FYNNEI. J was trimmed by 8 bases and V by 1 base; bases with no gene match: 10. The CDR3 DNA reads as TGTGCCAGCAGTGAAGTTGGAGCGGGAGAAATGGATGAGCAGTTCTTC. This codes for CASSEVGAGEMDEQFF.

CDR3 region: CAIGQGGYEQYF. Here the CDR3 DNA reads TGTGCCATAGGACAGGGGGGATACGAGCAGTACTTC. The rearrangement uses TRBV10-3 and TRBJ2-7; 10 nucleotides align to TRBD1. CDR1 is ENHRY, CDR2 SYGVKD, per germline. The V and J ends lost 9 bases and 4 bases, in that order; junction bases with no gene match: 3. The CDR3 consists of 12 residues.

The chain couples TRBV7-2 to TRBJ1-4, with unresolved D. Trimming cost V 1 base and J 0 bases, with 9 bases left between them. The CDR3 sequence is 16 residues long. Germline CDR1 SGHTA, CDR2 FQGNSA. This CDR3 is CASSLVPRATNEKLFF. The DNA of the CDR3 is TGTGCCAGCAGCTTAGTTCCGAGAGCAACTAATGAAAAACTGTTTTTT. The whole variable domain, remainder taken from reference TRBV7-2 and TRBJ1-4, is GAGVSQSPSNKVTEKGKDVELRCDPISGHTALYWYRQSLGQGLEFLIYFQGNSAPDKSGLPSDRFSAERTGGSVSTLTIQRTQQEDSAVYLCASSLVPRATNEKLFFGSGTQLSVL.

The genes are TRBV10-3 and TRBJ2-1; TRBD1 agrees at 7 bases. The length of the CDR3 is 13 residues. The J segment lost 3 bases and the V segment lost 10 bases, leaving 6 bases of the junction unmatched. CDR1 and CDR2 (germline): ENHRY, SYGVKD. This CDR3 is CASKTGNYNEQFF. The CDR3, as DNA: TGTGCCAGTAAGACAGGGAACTACAATGAGCAGTTCTTC.

This clone was seen ten or more times. This rearrangement joins TRBV4-2 to TRBJ2-7; weak D call: TRBD2 (6 bases). Germline V CDR1 and CDR2: LGHNA, YNFKEQ. Trimming shortened V by 1 base and J by 0 bases, and 10 bases separated the two germline ends. The length of the CDR3 is 15 residues. The CDR3 DNA reads as TGTGCCAGCAGCCAAGCCTGGGACTTCTCCTACGAGCAGTACTTC. This translates into CASSQAWDFSYEQYF.

The V call is TRBV12-5, the J call TRBJ2-6, with 8 bases that match TRBD1. Looked up from germline, CDR1 is LGHNT and CDR2 is FRNRAP. The CDR3 is 19 amino acids. V was pared by 2 bases and J by 1 base, with 10 bases of the junction left unmatched. CDR3 sequence reads: CASGLKSGQVGSGANVLTF. The CDR3 DNA reads as TGTGCTAGTGGTTTGAAATCGGGACAGGTGGGGTCTGGGGCCAACGTCCTGACTTTC.

The chain recombines TRBV27 with TRBJ2-7, with D possibly matching TRBD2 (5 bases). The CDR3 contains 16 residues. Looked up from germline, CDR1 is MNHEY and CDR2 is SMNVEV (reference sequence). V gave up 6 bases and J gave up 0 bases, with 18 bases separating them. This chain's CDR3 is CASSHKAAVSSYEQYF. The DNA of the CDR3 is TGTGCCAGCAGCCATAAGGCAGCGGTAAGCTCCTACGAGCAGTACTTC.

The chain has TRBV9 and TRBJ2-7; 11 bases line up with TRBD2. Trimming cost V 4 bases and J 7 bases; bases outside gene matches: 10. The CDR3 contains 15 residues. Germline CDR1 is SGDLS and CDR2 is YYNGEE. The CDR3 nucleotides are TGTGCCAGCAGCCCCAGTAGCGGGAGGGGTGGAGAGCAGTACTTC. Encoded protein: CASSPSSGRGGEQYF.

The chain uses TRBV27 and TRBJ2-2, with 7 bases matching TRBD1. V shed 2 bases, J shed 6 bases, and the junction held 9 bases outside the gene matches. Germline V gene lookup returns CDR1 MNHEY and CDR2 SMNVEV (reference sequence). The CDR3 runs 16 residues. CDR3 nucleotides: TGTGCCAGCAGTTTAGGGAGACAGGGAAATGCCGGGGAGCTGTTTTTT. This sequence encodes CASSLGRQGNAGELFF.

The chain is built from TRBV27 and TRBJ2-1, with 9 bases matching TRBD1. Germline CDR1 is MNHEY and CDR2 is SMNVEV (reference sequence). V lost 3 bases, J lost 0 bases, and 3 bases stayed unmatched. CDR3 length: 16 amino acids. The CDR3 region is CASSLAQGASYNEQFF. CDR3 in DNA: TGTGCCAGCAGTTTGGCACAGGGGGCCTCCTACAATGAGCAGTTCTTC.